A selection of T cell receptor beta chains follows, all from one sample in a study of T cells in Graves' hyperthyroidism and ophthalmopathy. TCRdb ran MiXCR on the multiplex PCR reads and lists one entry per CDR3 protein. The table lists 300,000 to 400,000 distinct CDR3 sequences, about 14% of them singletons. Specimen: blood. The receptors stem from a woman aged 25 to 45 with Graves' ophthalmopathy. Both conserved end residues are part of each CDR3. A D gene is named only where the DNA matches it firmly. Clone size is stated in some rows and not others, as once, few, many or a class when expanded.

clone size	D gene	V gene	J gene	CDR3 protein	CDR3 DNA
-	-	TRBV20-1	TRBJ1-5	CSAVVQGSNQPQHF	TGCAGTGCTGTTGTACAGGGAAGCAATCAGCCCCAGCATTTT
many	TRBD2	TRBV20-1	TRBJ2-2	CSARTSGGNTGELFF	TGCAGTGCTAGAACTAGCGGGGGGAACACCGGGGAGCTGTTTTTT
many	TRBD1	TRBV12-3/TRBV12-4	TRBJ2-1	CASSPLRQGSYNEQFF	TGTGCCAGCAGTCCCTTGCGACAGGGGTCCTACAATGAGCAGTTCTTC
few	-	TRBV19	TRBJ1-4	CASSPPDGPFEKLFF	TGTGCCAGTAGTCCCCCGGACGGCCCGTTTGAAAAACTGTTTTTT
-	TRBD2	TRBV9	TRBJ2-5	CASRETPGLAGGPETQYF	TGTGCCAGCAGAGAAACCCCGGGACTAGCGGGGGGGCCGGAGACCCAGTACTTC
many	TRBD2	TRBV7-3	TRBJ2-3	CASSSLGGATDTQYF	TGTGCCAGCAGCTCTCTCGGGGGGGCCACAGATACGCAGTATTTT
many	-	TRBV28	TRBJ2-5	CASTHGFRRAQETQYF	TGTGCCAGCACCCATGGGTTTCGCCGAGCCCAGGAGACCCAGTACTTC
few	-	TRBV19	TRBJ2-5	CASRELGGDETQYF	TGTGCCAGTAGGGAACTTGGGGGAGACGAGACCCAGTACTTC
many	TRBD2	TRBV30	TRBJ2-3	CAWTRTSGSGGYTDTQYF	TGTGCCTGGACGCGGACTTCGGGTAGCGGGGGATACACAGATACGCAGTATTTT
few	-	TRBV5-1	TRBJ2-5	CASSWGSSETQYF	TGCGCCAGCAGCTGGGGCTCTTCTGAGACCCAGTACTTC
many	-	TRBV13	TRBJ1-1	CASSSGVLTEAFF	TGTGCCAGCAGCTCCGGGGTATTAACTGAAGCTTTCTTT
many	-	TRBV7-9	TRBJ1-2	CASSLGAPENYGYTF	TGTGCCAGCAGCTTAGGAGCTCCAGAGAACTATGGCTACACCTTC
-	-	TRBV6-1	TRBJ1-6	CASHLQENSPLHF	TGTGCCAGCCACCTCCAGGAGAATTCACCCCTCCACTTT
-	TRBD1	TRBV11-2	TRBJ2-1	CASSSNRDRGPNNEQFF	TGTGCCAGCAGCTCGAACCGGGACAGGGGACCGAACAATGAGCAGTTCTTC
many	TRBD2	TRBV2	TRBJ2-7	CASRWSGGPYEQYF	TGTGCCAGCAGATGGAGCGGGGGGCCCTACGAGCAGTACTTC
few	-	TRBV7-6	TRBJ1-4	CASSTRPVTFEKLFF	TGTGCCAGCAGCACCAGGCCTGTGACCTTTGAAAAACTGTTTTTT
few	TRBD1	TRBV10-1	TRBJ1-1	CASTYQAGQGKNTEAFF	TGCGCCAGCACCTACCAAGCCGGACAGGGGAAGAACACTGAAGCTTTCTTT
-	-	TRBV28	TRBJ2-7	CASRPPSTYEQYF	TGTGCCAGCAGGCCACCAAGTACCTACGAGCAGTACTTC
-	-	TRBV12-3/TRBV12-4	TRBJ1-5	CASSTRTDTQHF	TGTGCCAGCAGTACACGCACAGATACGCAGCATTTT
many	-	TRBV7-2	TRBJ2-7	CASSLVSSAYEQYF	TGTGCCAGCAGCTTAGTTTCCAGCGCCTACGAGCAGTACTTC
many	-	TRBV15	TRBJ2-2	CATSRARGNTGELFF	TGTGCCACCAGCAGGGCCCGGGGGAACACCGGGGAGCTGTTTTTT
-	TRBD2	TRBV11-2	TRBJ2-3	CASSFGAGGSDTQYF	TGTGCCAGCAGCTTTGGAGCGGGGGGGTCGGATACGCAGTATTTT
-	-	TRBV11-2	TRBJ1-3	CASQRGVSGNTIYF	TGTGCCAGTCAGCGGGGGGTCTCTGGAAACACCATATATTTT
few	-	TRBV20-1	TRBJ1-4	CSASRVPTGTLYNEKLFF	TGCAGTGCTAGTCGGGTTCCCACAGGGACACTTTATAATGAAAAACTGTTTTTT
many	-	TRBV6-5	TRBJ2-7	CASSYSLQASYEQYF	TGTGCCAGCAGTTACTCGTTACAGGCCTCCTACGAGCAGTACTTC
few	TRBD1	TRBV5-1	TRBJ2-5	CASSLTGQGIQETQYF	TGCGCCAGCAGCTTGACGGGACAGGGAATCCAAGAGACCCAGTACTTC
-	TRBD2	TRBV18	TRBJ2-7	CASSLSGFDYEQYF	TGTGCCAGCTCGCTTAGCGGGTTTGACTACGAGCAGTACTTC
many	TRBD1	TRBV20-1	TRBJ1-2	CSARKGTGDGYTF	TGCAGTGCTAGAAAGGGGACAGGGGACGGCTACACCTTC
-	-	TRBV10-3	TRBJ2-1	CATRGGYSRDNEQFF	TGTGCCACTCGAGGGGGTTACTCCCGGGACAATGAGCAGTTCTTC
many	-	TRBV28	TRBJ2-2	CASNERQFAAGELFF	TGTGCCAGCAACGAAAGACAGTTCGCGGCCGGGGAGCTGTTTTTT
many	TRBD2	TRBV7-3	TRBJ2-3	CASSLSGAGPTDTQYF	TGTGCCAGCAGCTTAAGCGGAGCGGGGCCCACAGATACGCAGTATTTT
many	-	TRBV18	TRBJ2-3	CASSPPISGPSTDTRYF	TGTGCCAGCTCACCACCGATCTCAGGGCCAAGCACAGATACGCGGTATTTT
many	TRBD1	TRBV7-9	TRBJ1-5	CASSSGQGAQPQHF	TGTGCCAGCAGCTCAGGACAGGGGGCCCAGCCCCAGCATTTT
many	-	TRBV5-1	TRBJ1-2	CASSLPQGSNYGYTF	TGCGCCAGCAGCTTGCCCCAGGGATCTAACTATGGCTACACCTTC
many	-	TRBV5-6	TRBJ2-2	CASSSPGYGELFF	TGTGCCAGCAGCTCCCCGGGATACGGGGAGCTGTTTTTT
many	-	TRBV11-3	TRBJ1-1	CASSLFPSGYEAFF	TGTGCCAGCAGCTTATTTCCCTCGGGCTATGAAGCTTTCTTT
-	-	TRBV19	TRBJ2-2	CASSPGPWTGELFF	TGTGCCAGTAGTCCGGGACCCTGGACCGGGGAGCTGTTTTTT
many	-	TRBV27	TRBJ1-1	CASSFESGSTEAFF	TGTGCCAGCAGTTTCGAAAGTGGCTCCACTGAAGCTTTCTTT
many	-	TRBV20-1	TRBJ1-1	CSAPQDGDLTEAFF	TGCAGTGCCCCCCAGGACGGGGACCTCACTGAAGCTTTCTTT
many	TRBD2	TRBV18	TRBJ2-7	CASSPSPSGEQYF	TGTGCCAGCTCACCATCCCCTAGCGGCGAGCAGTACTTC
few	-	TRBV3-1	TRBJ2-3	CASSDNEPDTQYF	TGTGCCAGCAGCGATAACGAGCCAGATACGCAGTATTTT
many	-	TRBV20-1	TRBJ1-1	CSARYTEAFF	TGCAGTGCTAGATACACTGAAGCTTTCTTT
many	TRBD1	TRBV30	TRBJ1-1	CAWIQLTGGTTEAFF	TGTGCCTGGATTCAATTGACAGGGGGGACCACTGAAGCTTTCTTT
many	TRBD1	TRBV7-9	TRBJ2-7	CASSHGQANSYEQYF	TGTGCCAGCAGCCACGGACAGGCAAACTCCTACGAGCAGTACTTC
-	-	TRBV9	TRBJ1-6	CASSVGGTADSPLHF	TGTGCCAGCAGCGTAGGTGGGACTGCGGATTCACCCCTCCACTTT
-	TRBD1	TRBV19	TRBJ1-5	CASSIEKGAGNQPQHF	TGTGCCAGTAGTATAGAAAAGGGGGCGGGCAATCAGCCCCAGCATTTT
many	-	TRBV27	TRBJ2-3	CASSLAGRTDTQYF	TGTGCCAGCAGTTTAGCGGGCCGGACAGATACGCAGTATTTT
many	TRBD1	TRBV30	TRBJ1-1	CAWSKDRRRTEAFF	TGTGCCTGGAGTAAGGACAGGCGACGAACTGAAGCTTTCTTT
many	-	TRBV12-3/TRBV12-4	TRBJ1-1	CASRPPGGTEAFF	TGTGCCAGCAGACCTCCCGGGGGTACTGAAGCTTTCTTT
many	TRBD1	TRBV7-8	TRBJ2-3	CASSYRDRGQTDTQYF	TGTGCCAGCAGTTACCGGGACAGGGGGCAAACAGATACGCAGTATTTT
many	-	TRBV18	TRBJ2-5	CASSPPGKTQYF	TGTGCCAGCTCACCCCCCGGGAAGACCCAGTACTTC
many	-	TRBV20-1	TRBJ1-1	CSVLPPNTEAFF	TGCAGTGTATTGCCCCCGAACACTGAAGCTTTCTTT
few	-	TRBV19	TRBJ2-1	CAISSDLFCNEQFF	TGTGCCATCTCATCGGACCTTTTCTGCAATGAGCAGTTCTTC
-	-	TRBV30	TRBJ2-6	CAWSVMASGANVLTF	TGTGCCTGGAGTGTAATGGCCTCTGGGGCCAACGTCCTGACTTTC
many	-	TRBV12-3/TRBV12-4	TRBJ2-3	CASTPLRTDTQYF	TGTGCCAGCACCCCGCTGCGCACAGATACGCAGTATTTT
many	-	TRBV28	TRBJ2-5	CASSLNSGGLSETQYF	TGTGCCAGCAGTTTAAATTCCGGGGGCCTGAGTGAGACCCAGTACTTC
many	-	TRBV3-1	TRBJ1-2	CASLDSGNYGYTF	TGTGCCAGCTTAGATTCGGGGAACTATGGCTACACCTTC